The 19 T cell receptor beta chains reported below all come from one sample, sequenced in a study of CD8 T cells in Susac syndrome. Random hexamers primed reverse transcription of about 0.5 to 1 ug RNA. TCRdb used MiXCR to reprocess the immunoSEQ multiplex PCR reads, holding one entry per CDR3 protein. The profile shows 150,000 to 200,000 distinct CDR3 sequences, about 94% of them singletons. Sequenced: CD4+ T cells from PBMCs. These receptors were obtained from a human donor with multiple sclerosis.

This sequence joins TRBV20-1 and TRBJ2-7; TRBD2 agrees at 8 bases. This CDR3 region has 13 residues. Trimming removed 4 bases from V and 9 bases from J; junction bases left unmatched: 11. From germline, CDR1 is DFQATT and CDR2 SNEGSKA (reference sequence). CDR3: CSAKVDGGGTQYF. DNA for the CDR3: TGCAGTGCTAAGGTCGATGGCGGGGGGACGCAGTACTTC.

The chain combines TRBV7-9 with TRBJ2-1; the D is unclear. Germline V gives CDR1 SEHNR, CDR2 FQNEAQ (reference sequence). CDR3 length: 12 amino acids. The germline V and J ends were trimmed by 5 bases and 14 bases, with 16 bases remaining between them. The DNA for the CDR3 is TGTGCCAGCAGCCGGCATAAGATCCCAGAGTTCTTC. Its protein product is CASSRHKIPEFF.

The genes are TRBV20-1 and TRBJ1-2; 7 nucleotides line up with TRBD1. Unmatched junction bases numbered 7, after V lost 4 bases and J lost 5 bases. This CDR3 has 13 residues. Germline loops: CDR1 DFQATT, CDR2 SNEGSKA (reference sequence). CDR3 loop: CSATRQGRYGYTF. In DNA form, the CDR3 reads TGCAGTGCTACCCGACAGGGCAGATATGGCTACACCTTC.

This chain uses TRBV20-1 with TRBJ1-1; D remains ambiguous. V was trimmed by 3 bases and J by 4 bases, leaving 12 bases between them. Germline lookup yields CDR1 DFQATT and CDR2 SNEGSKA (reference sequence). The length of the CDR3 is 13 residues. The CDR3 loop reads CSARGRTRTEAFF. The DNA of the CDR3 is TGCAGTGCTAGGGGCAGAACGCGCACTGAAGCTTTCTTT.

The gene calls are TRBV29-1 and TRBJ2-7; D perhaps matches TRBD2 (6 bases). The CDR3 spans 14 residues. The germline gives CDR1 SQVTM, CDR2 ANQGSEA. V was trimmed by 2 bases and J by 2 bases, leaving 13 bases between them. The CDR3 sequence is CSVESRDSTYEQYF. The CDR3 nucleotides are TGCAGCGTTGAAAGCCGGGACTCTACCTACGAGCAGTACTTC.

The chain carries TRBV29-1 and TRBJ2-5; D unclear. Germline values: CDR1 SQVTM, CDR2 ANQGSEA. Between the trimmed V and J ends, which lost 3 bases and 3 bases, there was a span of 11 bases. This CDR3 spans 13 amino acids. CDR3 coding DNA: TGCAGCGTTGATGCCCCGCCAAAAGAGACCCAGTACTTC. This gives the protein CSVDAPPKETQYF.

V usage is TRBV20-1 and J usage is TRBJ2-3; D not certain. Per germline, CDR1 DFQATT and CDR2 SNEGSKA (reference sequence). CDR3 length equals 17 residues. Trimming left V 5 bases short and J 4 bases short, with 25 bases between. The DNA for the CDR3 is TGCAGTGCTGGTACCAGTCAGCGTACCCTTAGTCCAGATACGCAGTATTTT. Its protein is CSAGTSQRTLSPDTQYF.

The chain uses TRBV30 and TRBJ2-5; TRBD2 might be the D (6 bases). This CDR3 is 15 amino acids long. V was trimmed by 0 bases and J by 2 bases, leaving 13 bases between them. CDR1 is GTSNPN and CDR2 is SVGIG in the germline V gene (reference sequence). The CDR3 sequence is CAWSVRAGGQETQYF. The CDR3 DNA reads TGTGCCTGGAGTGTACGGGCTGGGGGGCAAGAGACCCAGTACTTC.

The CDR3 nucleotides read TGCAGCGTTGATCGCAGCGGGACAGGGCTTAGGGAGACCCAGTACTTC. It translates to CSVDRSGTGLRETQYF. This chain uses TRBV29-1 with TRBJ2-5, with 9 bases that match TRBD1. Unmatched junction bases numbered 13, after V lost 3 bases and J lost 5 bases. The CDR3 consists of 16 residues. CDR1 and CDR2 from the germline V gene are SQVTM and ANQGSEA.

This clonotype was seen only once. V and J are TRBV30 and TRBJ1-1, with no clear D. Germline V gives CDR1 GTSNPN, CDR2 SVGIG (reference sequence). V was pared by 5 bases and J by 11 bases, with 21 bases between. CDR3 size: 13 residues. The CDR3 DNA follows: TGTGCCTGGTCAAGGAGCGTCTCCGGAAGGGCTTTCTTT. This gives the protein CAWSRSVSGRAFF.

The chain combines TRBV20-1 with TRBJ2-3; D is possibly TRBD2 (5 bases). Germline V gene lookup returns CDR1 DFQATT and CDR2 SNEGSKA (reference sequence). The CDR3 spans 13 residues. Between the trimmed V and J ends, which lost 6 bases and 6 bases, there was a span of 16 bases. The CDR3, as DNA: TGCAGTGCCCCCCGAAGCGGAATGGATACGCAGTATTTT. Its protein is CSAPRSGMDTQYF.

The J gene is TRBJ2-1, the V gene TRBV6-2 or TRBV6-3, with D perhaps assigned TRBD1 or TRBD2 (6 bases each). The germline V gene encodes CDR1 MNHEY and CDR2 SVGEGT. Deletions cut 2 bases from V and 14 bases from J, with 13 bases between. This CDR3 is 12 amino acids long. CDR3 nucleotides: TGTGCCAGCAGTTACGCGGGACATGAAGAGTTCTTC. Its protein product is CASSYAGHEEFF.

The chain has TRBV5-1 and TRBJ2-7, with TRBD1 matching over 10 bases. V dropped 2 bases and J dropped 3; count of bases not matched to a gene: 8. Germline V CDR1 and CDR2: SGHRS, YFSETQ. This CDR3 comprises 16 residues. In DNA, the CDR3 is TGCGCCAGCAGCTTCGACAGGGGGCACCCGAACTACGAGCAGTACTTC. It encodes CASSFDRGHPNYEQYF.

The V gene is TRBV15, the J gene TRBJ2-3; 8 nucleotides agree with TRBD1. There are 15 residues in the CDR3. Trimming removed 4 bases from V and 1 base from J; junction bases left unmatched: 4. Per germline, CDR1 LNHNV and CDR2 YYDKDF (reference sequence). CDR3 coding DNA: TGTGCCACCAGCACAGGGGGCGGGGGCACAGATACGCAGTATTTT. This encodes CATSTGGGGTDTQYF.

The chain employs TRBV9 and TRBJ1-1; D is ambiguous. V dropped 1 base and J dropped 2 bases, with 9 bases sitting between them. CDR1 and CDR2 from the germline V gene are SGDLS and YYNGEE. The CDR3 consists of 14 residues. CDR3 in amino acids: CASSVSAINTEAFF. DNA for the CDR3: TGTGCCAGCAGCGTATCAGCCATAAACACTGAAGCTTTCTTT.

This clonotype was detected only once. CDR3 in amino acids: CASSPILPGQGRDTEAFF. The CDR3 bases are TGTGCCAGCTCACCAATTCTCCCGGGACAGGGTAGGGACACTGAAGCTTTCTTT. The rearrangement joins TRBV18 to TRBJ1-1, with 9 bases aligning to TRBD1. V shed 2 bases and J 3 bases; nucleotides not matched to a gene: 13. Germline V CDR1 and CDR2: KGHSH, LQKENI. The CDR3 contains 18 residues.

The rearrangement links TRBV16 to TRBJ1-1; TRBD1 matches 7 bases. V shed 2 bases, J shed 0 bases, and the junction held 3 bases outside the gene matches. The germline gives CDR1 KGHSY, CDR2 FQNENV. The CDR3 extends over 15 amino acids. The CDR3 coding sequence is TGTGCCAGCAGCCAAGGACAGGCAATGAACACTGAAGCTTTCTTT. Its translation: CASSQGQAMNTEAFF.

V and J are TRBV20-1 and TRBJ2-1, with D maybe TRBD2 (6 bases). V lost 6 bases and J lost 0, with 12 bases in between. Germline V gene lookup returns CDR1 DFQATT and CDR2 SNEGSKA (reference sequence). This CDR3 has 14 amino acids. CDR3 coding DNA: TGCAGTGCACCTAGCGCTAGCTCCTACAATGAGCAGTTCTTC. Translating it yields CSAPSASSYNEQFF.

This chain joins TRBV7-2 and TRBJ2-5; D is uncertain. The germline V and J ends were trimmed by 2 bases and 5 bases, with 3 bases remaining between them. CDR1 SGHTA and CDR2 FQGNSA come from the germline V gene. This CDR3 has 11 amino acids. CDR3 DNA: TGTGCCAGCAGCTTAACTGAGACCCAGTACTTC. Translating it yields CASSLTETQYF.